A selection of T cell receptor beta chains follows, all from one sample in a study of blood T cell repertoires in COVID-19. Sequencing used immunoSEQ multiplex PCR; TCRdb keeps in-frame clones, though not all of them. The sample holds roughly 150,000 clones, around four fifths seen once. The sequenced sample was PBMCs or T cells enriched from blood (not recorded which). Every receptor here comes from a man between 65 and 85 years old who had been exposed to COVID-19. Each CDR3 is given with its conserved first and last residue. Fields, in order: clone size, V gene, D gene, J gene, CDR3 DNA, CDR3 protein. A D gene is named only where the DNA matches it firmly. The size entry is marked missing in some rows and otherwise reads once, few, many or a size class.

abundance: .
v_gene: TRBV27
d_gene: TRBD1
j_gene: TRBJ1-1
CDR3nt: TGTGCCAGCAGCCTCAGGGGGGACACTGAAGCTTTCTTT
CDR3aa: CASSLRGDTEAFF

abundance: .
v_gene: TRBV10-1
d_gene: TRBD1
j_gene: TRBJ1-1
CDR3nt: TGCGCCAGCAGCAGGGGGGACACTGAAGCTTTCTTT
CDR3aa: CASSRGDTEAFF

abundance: .
v_gene: TRBV19
d_gene: .
j_gene: TRBJ2-2
CDR3nt: TGTGCCACCCAGGGACAAGCGAACACCGGGGAGCTGTTTTTT
CDR3aa: CATQGQANTGELFF

abundance: .
v_gene: TRBV19
d_gene: .
j_gene: TRBJ1-1
CDR3nt: TGTGCCAGTAGGCTAACAGCAAACACTGAAGCTTTCTTT
CDR3aa: CASRLTANTEAFF

abundance: .
v_gene: TRBV29-1
d_gene: TRBD1
j_gene: TRBJ2-3
CDR3nt: TGCAGCGTTGAAGATCACGGGACAGGGGGGGATACGCAGTATTTT
CDR3aa: CSVEDHGTGGDTQYF

abundance: .
v_gene: TRBV9
d_gene: TRBD1
j_gene: TRBJ2-5
CDR3nt: TGTGCCAGCAGCACGGACGGTGGGACAGGGGCTCCAGAGACCCAGTACTTC
CDR3aa: CASSTDGGTGAPETQYF

abundance: .
v_gene: TRBV5-1
d_gene: TRBD1
j_gene: TRBJ1-6
CDR3nt: TGCGCCAGCAGCTTGGGCTACGGGACAGGGGAAGGTTCACCCCTCCACTTT
CDR3aa: CASSLGYGTGEGSPLHF

abundance: .
v_gene: TRBV18
d_gene: .
j_gene: TRBJ2-2
CDR3nt: TGTGCCAGCTCAACCACGGCGGGTACCGGGGAGCTGTTTTTT
CDR3aa: CASSTTAGTGELFF

abundance: .
v_gene: TRBV30
d_gene: .
j_gene: TRBJ2-3
CDR3nt: TGTGCCGGGAACAGGAGGGACACAGATACGCAGTATTTT
CDR3aa: CAGNRRDTDTQYF

abundance: few
v_gene: TRBV5-1
d_gene: TRBD1
j_gene: TRBJ2-7
CDR3nt: TGCGCCAGCAGCTTTGGGGTAGAAGGACCGGGACAGGGCGAGCAGTACTTC
CDR3aa: CASSFGVEGPGQGEQYF

abundance: once
v_gene: TRBV18
d_gene: .
j_gene: TRBJ2-1
CDR3nt: TGTGCCAGCTCACCACTAAGGGGTGAGCAGTTCTTC
CDR3aa: CASSPLRGEQFF

abundance: .
v_gene: TRBV28
d_gene: .
j_gene: TRBJ1-6
CDR3nt: TGTGCCAGCAGTTTGAGAGCCGCGAAGAATTCACCCCTCCACTTT
CDR3aa: CASSLRAAKNSPLHF

abundance: .
v_gene: TRBV5-5
d_gene: TRBD1
j_gene: TRBJ1-6
CDR3nt: TGTGCCAGCAGCTGGCAGGACAGGGGCGGTTCACCCCTCCACTTT
CDR3aa: CASSWQDRGGSPLHF

abundance: .
v_gene: TRBV19
d_gene: .
j_gene: TRBJ1-1
CDR3nt: TGTGCCAGTAGTATAGACCTAGACACTGAAGCTTTCTTT
CDR3aa: CASSIDLDTEAFF

abundance: few
v_gene: TRBV6-2/TRBV6-3
d_gene: .
j_gene: TRBJ1-5
CDR3nt: TGTGCCAGCAGTTACTCTCCGGGACAGCCCCAGCATTTT
CDR3aa: CASSYSPGQPQHF

abundance: .
v_gene: TRBV6-5
d_gene: .
j_gene: TRBJ1-1
CDR3nt: TGTGCCAGCAGCTCACAGGGTTTGGGCACTGAAGCTTTCTTT
CDR3aa: CASSSQGLGTEAFF

abundance: .
v_gene: TRBV6-5
d_gene: TRBD2
j_gene: TRBJ2-2
CDR3nt: TGTGCCTGCACCCCCAGGCGGGAGTCAACCGGGGAGCTGTTTTTT
CDR3aa: CACTPRRESTGELFF

abundance: .
v_gene: TRBV4-3
d_gene: TRBD2
j_gene: TRBJ2-1
CDR3nt: TGCGCCAGCAGCCAAGTTGCGACTAGCGGGAGCGCTTCCTACAATGAGCAGTTCTTC
CDR3aa: CASSQVATSGSASYNEQFF

abundance: few
v_gene: TRBV5-5
d_gene: .
j_gene: TRBJ1-5
CDR3nt: TGTGCCAGCAGCTTGATCCTCAGGGGACAGCCCCAGCATTTT
CDR3aa: CASSLILRGQPQHF

abundance: few
v_gene: TRBV18
d_gene: TRBD1
j_gene: TRBJ1-3
CDR3nt: TGTGCCAGCTCCCAATTACCGGGACAGGGCCACTCTGGAAACACCATATATTTT
CDR3aa: CASSQLPGQGHSGNTIYF

abundance: .
v_gene: TRBV7-2
d_gene: .
j_gene: TRBJ1-2
CDR3nt: TGTGCCAGCAGCCTCCCTTATCCGGGGGGGGAGTATGGCTACACCTTC
CDR3aa: CASSLPYPGGEYGYTF

abundance: .
v_gene: TRBV2
d_gene: .
j_gene: TRBJ1-2
CDR3nt: TGTGCCAGCAGTGAAGTCATGGTTAGCTATGGCTACACCTTC
CDR3aa: CASSEVMVSYGYTF

abundance: .
v_gene: TRBV6-5
d_gene: .
j_gene: TRBJ1-5
CDR3nt: TGTGCCAGCAGTTACTCAGCGAGCGGAGGGCAGCCCCAGCATTTT
CDR3aa: CASSYSASGGQPQHF

abundance: few
v_gene: TRBV7-2
d_gene: TRBD1
j_gene: TRBJ1-4
CDR3nt: TGTGCCAGCAGCTTATCAGACAGGGGGCCGGGGGGAAAACTGTTTTTT
CDR3aa: CASSLSDRGPGGKLFF

abundance: .
v_gene: TRBV24-1
d_gene: .
j_gene: TRBJ1-2
CDR3nt: TGTGCCACCAGTGGAGGTCATCGAAGTGGCTACACCTTC
CDR3aa: CATSGGHRSGYTF

abundance: .
v_gene: TRBV5-3
d_gene: .
j_gene: TRBJ1-2
CDR3nt: TGTGCCAGAAGCTTGTCGTGGCAGGCCCCCCTGTGGTATGGCTACACCTTC
CDR3aa: CARSLSWQAPLWYGYTF

abundance: few
v_gene: TRBV20-1
d_gene: TRBD1
j_gene: TRBJ1-1
CDR3nt: TGCAGTGCTAGTCCCGGGACAGCGAGGAACACTGAAGCTTTCTTT
CDR3aa: CSASPGTARNTEAFF

abundance: .
v_gene: TRBV27
d_gene: .
j_gene: TRBJ2-1
CDR3nt: TGTGCCAGCAGACTATTCTACAATGAGCAGTTCTTC
CDR3aa: CASRLFYNEQFF

abundance: .
v_gene: TRBV4-1
d_gene: .
j_gene: TRBJ1-1
CDR3nt: TGCGCCAGCAGCCAAGATGGCAGTTCTTACACTGAAGCTTTCTTT
CDR3aa: CASSQDGSSYTEAFF

abundance: .
v_gene: TRBV19
d_gene: .
j_gene: TRBJ1-3
CDR3nt: TGTGCCAGCAGACCAGACAGCGTCTCTGGAAACACCATATATTTT
CDR3aa: CASRPDSVSGNTIYF

abundance: .
v_gene: TRBV6-6
d_gene: .
j_gene: TRBJ1-3
CDR3nt: TGTGCCAGCGAGGCGGGGGGGTCTGGAAACACCATATATTTT
CDR3aa: CASEAGGSGNTIYF